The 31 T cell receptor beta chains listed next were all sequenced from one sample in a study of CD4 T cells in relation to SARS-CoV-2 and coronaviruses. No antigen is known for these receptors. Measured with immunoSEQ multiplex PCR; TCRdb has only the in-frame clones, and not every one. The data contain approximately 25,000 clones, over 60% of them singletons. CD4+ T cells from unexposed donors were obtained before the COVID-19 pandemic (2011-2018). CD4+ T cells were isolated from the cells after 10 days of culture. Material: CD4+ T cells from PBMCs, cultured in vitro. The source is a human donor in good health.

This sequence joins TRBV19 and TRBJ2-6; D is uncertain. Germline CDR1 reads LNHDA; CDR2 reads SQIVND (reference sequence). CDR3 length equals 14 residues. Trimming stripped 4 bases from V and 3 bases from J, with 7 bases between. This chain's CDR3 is CASSRAVGANVLTF. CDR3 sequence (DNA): TGTGCCAGTAGTAGGGCGGTTGGGGCCAACGTCCTGACTTTC. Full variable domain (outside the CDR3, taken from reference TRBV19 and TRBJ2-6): DGGITQSPKYLFRKEGQNVTLSCEQNLNHDAMYWYRQDPGQGLRLIYYSQIVNDFQKGDIAEGYSVSREKKESFPLTVTSAQKNPTAFYLCASSRAVGANVLTFGAGSRLTVL.

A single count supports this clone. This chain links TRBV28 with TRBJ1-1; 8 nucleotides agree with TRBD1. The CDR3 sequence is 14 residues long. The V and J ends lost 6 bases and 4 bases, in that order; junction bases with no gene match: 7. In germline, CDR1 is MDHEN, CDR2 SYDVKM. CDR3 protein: CASSPGDRPTEAFF. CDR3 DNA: TGTGCCAGCAGCCCTGGGGACAGGCCCACTGAAGCTTTCTTT.

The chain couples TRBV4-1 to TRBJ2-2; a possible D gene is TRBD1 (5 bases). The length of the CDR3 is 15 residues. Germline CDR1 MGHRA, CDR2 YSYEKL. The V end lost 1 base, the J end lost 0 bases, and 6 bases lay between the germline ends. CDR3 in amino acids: CASSQGQSNTGELFF. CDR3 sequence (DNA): TGCGCCAGCAGCCAAGGACAGTCGAACACCGGGGAGCTGTTTTTT.

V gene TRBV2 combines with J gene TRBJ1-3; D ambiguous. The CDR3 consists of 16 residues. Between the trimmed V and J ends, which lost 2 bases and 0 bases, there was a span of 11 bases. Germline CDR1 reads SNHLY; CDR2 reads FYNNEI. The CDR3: CASSEQHPTSGNTIYF. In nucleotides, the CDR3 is TGTGCCAGCAGTGAACAACATCCAACCTCTGGAAACACCATATATTTT.

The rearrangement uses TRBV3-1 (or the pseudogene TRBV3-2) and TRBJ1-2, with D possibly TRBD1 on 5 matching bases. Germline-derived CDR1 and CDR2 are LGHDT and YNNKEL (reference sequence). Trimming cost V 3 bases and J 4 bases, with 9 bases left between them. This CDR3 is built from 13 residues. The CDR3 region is CASSQRGGYGYTF. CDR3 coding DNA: TGTGCCAGCAGCCAGCGGGGGGGCTATGGCTACACCTTC.

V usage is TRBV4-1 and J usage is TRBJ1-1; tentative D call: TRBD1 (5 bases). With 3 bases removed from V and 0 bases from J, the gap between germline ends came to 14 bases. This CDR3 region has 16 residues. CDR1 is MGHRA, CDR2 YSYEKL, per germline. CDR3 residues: CASSHSGGNMNTEAFF. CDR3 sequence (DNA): TGCGCCAGCAGCCACTCCGGGGGAAACATGAACACTGAAGCTTTCTTT.

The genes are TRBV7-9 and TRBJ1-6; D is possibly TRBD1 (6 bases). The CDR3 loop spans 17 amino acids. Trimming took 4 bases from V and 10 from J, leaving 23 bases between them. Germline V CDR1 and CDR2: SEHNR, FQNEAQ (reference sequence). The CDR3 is CASSSQSGGPGASPLHF. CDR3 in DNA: TGTGCCAGCAGCTCCCAATCCGGAGGACCGGGGGCCTCACCCCTCCACTTT. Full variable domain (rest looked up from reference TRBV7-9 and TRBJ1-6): DTGVSQNPRHKITKRGQNVTFRCDPISEHNRLYWYRQTLGQGPEFLTYFQNEAQLEKSRLLSDRFSAERPKGSFSTLEIQRTEQGDSAMYLCASSSQSGGPGASPLHFGNGTRLTVT.

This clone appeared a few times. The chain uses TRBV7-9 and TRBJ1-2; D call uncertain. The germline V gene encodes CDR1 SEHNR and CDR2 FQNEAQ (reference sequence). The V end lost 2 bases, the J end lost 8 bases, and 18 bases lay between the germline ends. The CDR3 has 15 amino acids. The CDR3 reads CASSLTRGGFAGYTF. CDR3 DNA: TGTGCCAGCAGCTTAACGCGGGGAGGTTTTGCGGGCTACACCTTC.

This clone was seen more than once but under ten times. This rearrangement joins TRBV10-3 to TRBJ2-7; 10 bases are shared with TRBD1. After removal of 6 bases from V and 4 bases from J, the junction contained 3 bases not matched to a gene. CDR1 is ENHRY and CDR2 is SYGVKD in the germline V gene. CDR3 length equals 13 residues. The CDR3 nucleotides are TGTGCCATCAGCCCGGGACAGGGGTACGAGCAGTACTTC. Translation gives CAISPGQGYEQYF.

CDR3 amino acids: CASSFAGVNYGYTF. For the CDR3, the DNA is TGTGCCAGCAGCTTCGCAGGAGTCAACTATGGCTACACCTTC. The gene calls are TRBV7-9 and TRBJ1-2, with D unclear. CDR1 SEHNR and CDR2 FQNEAQ come from the germline V gene (reference sequence). CDR3 length: 14 residues. V lost 3 bases and J lost 2, with 10 bases in between.

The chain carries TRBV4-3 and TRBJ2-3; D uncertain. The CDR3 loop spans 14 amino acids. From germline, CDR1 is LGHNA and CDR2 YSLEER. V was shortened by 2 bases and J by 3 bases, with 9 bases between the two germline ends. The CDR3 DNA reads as TGCGCCAGCAGCCAAAACCGAGGTACAGATACGCAGTATTTT. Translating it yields CASSQNRGTDTQYF.

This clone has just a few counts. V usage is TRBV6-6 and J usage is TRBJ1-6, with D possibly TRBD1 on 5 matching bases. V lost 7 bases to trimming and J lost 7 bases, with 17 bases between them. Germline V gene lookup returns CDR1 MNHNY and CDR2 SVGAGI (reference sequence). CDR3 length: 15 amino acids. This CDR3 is CASTPSRGGNSPLHF. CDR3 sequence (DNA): TGTGCCAGCACTCCCAGTCGGGGCGGAAATTCACCCCTCCACTTT.

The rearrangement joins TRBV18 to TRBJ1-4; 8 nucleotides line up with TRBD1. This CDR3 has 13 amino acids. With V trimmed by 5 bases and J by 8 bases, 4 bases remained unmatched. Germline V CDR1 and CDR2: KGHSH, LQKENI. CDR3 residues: CASSGQGIEKLFF. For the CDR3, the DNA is TGTGCCAGCTCAGGACAGGGTATCGAAAAACTGTTTTTT. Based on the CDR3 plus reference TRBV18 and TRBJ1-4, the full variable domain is NAGVMQNPRHLVRRRGQEARLRCSPMKGHSHVYWYRQLPEEGLKFMVYLQKENIIDESGMPKERFSAEFPKEGPSILRIQQVVRGDSAAYFCASSGQGIEKLFFGSGTQLSVL.

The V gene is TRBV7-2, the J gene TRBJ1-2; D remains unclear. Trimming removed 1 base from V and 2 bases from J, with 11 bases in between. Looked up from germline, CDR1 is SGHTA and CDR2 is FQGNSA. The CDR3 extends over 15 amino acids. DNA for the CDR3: TGTGCCAGCAGCTTAGGCGGAGCCAGCAACTATGGCTACACCTTC. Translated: CASSLGGASNYGYTF. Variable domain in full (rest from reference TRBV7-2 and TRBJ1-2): GAGVSQSPSNKVTEKGKDVELRCDPISGHTALYWYRQSLGQGLEFLIYFQGNSAPDKSGLPSDRFSAERTGGSVSTLTIQRTQQEDSAVYLCASSLGGASNYGYTFGSGTRLTVV.

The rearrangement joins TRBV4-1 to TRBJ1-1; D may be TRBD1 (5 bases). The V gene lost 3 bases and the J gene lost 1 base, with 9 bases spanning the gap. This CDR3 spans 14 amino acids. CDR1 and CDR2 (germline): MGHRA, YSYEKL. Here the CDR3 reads CASSHADRNTEAFF. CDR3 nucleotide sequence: TGCGCCAGCAGCCACGCCGACAGGAACACTGAAGCTTTCTTT.

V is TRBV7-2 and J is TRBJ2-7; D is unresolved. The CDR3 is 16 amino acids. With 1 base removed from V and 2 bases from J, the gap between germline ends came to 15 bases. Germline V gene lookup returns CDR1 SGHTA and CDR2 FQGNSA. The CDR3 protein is CASSLEYSSPAYEQYF. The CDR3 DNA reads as TGTGCCAGCAGCTTAGAGTATTCCAGCCCGGCCTACGAGCAGTACTTC.

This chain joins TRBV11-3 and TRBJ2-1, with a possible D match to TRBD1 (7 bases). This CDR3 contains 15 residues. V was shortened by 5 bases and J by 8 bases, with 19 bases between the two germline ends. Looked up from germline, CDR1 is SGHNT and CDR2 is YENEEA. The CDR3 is CASSPEAGGLDEQFF. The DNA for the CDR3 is TGTGCCAGCAGCCCGGAGGCAGGGGGACTCGATGAGCAGTTCTTC. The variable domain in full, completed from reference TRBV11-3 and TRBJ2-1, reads EAGVVQSPRYKIIEKKQPVAFWCNPISGHNTLYWYLQNLGQGPELLIRYENEEAVDDSQLPKDRFSAERLKGVDSTLKIQPAELGDSAVYLCASSPEAGGLDEQFFGPGTRLTVL.

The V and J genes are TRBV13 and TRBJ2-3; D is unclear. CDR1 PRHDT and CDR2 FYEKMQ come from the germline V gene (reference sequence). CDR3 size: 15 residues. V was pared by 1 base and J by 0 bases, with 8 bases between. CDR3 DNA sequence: TGTGCCAGCAGCTTAGCAGTGTCTAGCACAGATACGCAGTATTTT. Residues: CASSLAVSSTDTQYF. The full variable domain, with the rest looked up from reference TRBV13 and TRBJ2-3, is AAGVIQSPRHLIKEKRETATLKCYPIPRHDTVYWYQQGPGQDPQFLISFYEKMQSDKGSIPDRFSAQQFSDYHSELNMSSLELGDSALYFCASSLAVSSTDTQYFGPGTRLTVL.

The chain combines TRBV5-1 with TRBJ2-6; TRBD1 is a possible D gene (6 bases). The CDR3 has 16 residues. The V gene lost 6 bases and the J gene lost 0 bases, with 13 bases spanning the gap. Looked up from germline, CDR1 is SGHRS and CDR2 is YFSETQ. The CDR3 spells CASTGTPDSGANVLTF. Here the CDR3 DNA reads TGCGCCAGCACCGGGACACCCGACTCTGGGGCCAACGTCCTGACTTTC.

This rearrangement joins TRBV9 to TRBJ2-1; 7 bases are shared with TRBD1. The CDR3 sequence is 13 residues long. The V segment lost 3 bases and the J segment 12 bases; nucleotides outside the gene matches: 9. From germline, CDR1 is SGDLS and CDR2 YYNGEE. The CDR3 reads CASSALQGHGQFF. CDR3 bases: TGTGCCAGCAGCGCGCTACAGGGGCATGGGCAGTTCTTC.

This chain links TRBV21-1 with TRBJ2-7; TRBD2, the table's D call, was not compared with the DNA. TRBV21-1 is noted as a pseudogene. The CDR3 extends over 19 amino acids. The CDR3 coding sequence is TGTGCCAGCAGCAAGGTGAGCACTAATCTGATCACGGAGAACTACGAGCAGTACTTC. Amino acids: CASSKVSTNLITENYEQYF.

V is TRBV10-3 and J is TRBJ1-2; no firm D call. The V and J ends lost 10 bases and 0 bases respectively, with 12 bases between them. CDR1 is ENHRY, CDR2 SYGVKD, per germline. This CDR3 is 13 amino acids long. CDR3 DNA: TGTGCCACCTTGGACGGGGCTAACTATGGCTACACCTTC. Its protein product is CATLDGANYGYTF.

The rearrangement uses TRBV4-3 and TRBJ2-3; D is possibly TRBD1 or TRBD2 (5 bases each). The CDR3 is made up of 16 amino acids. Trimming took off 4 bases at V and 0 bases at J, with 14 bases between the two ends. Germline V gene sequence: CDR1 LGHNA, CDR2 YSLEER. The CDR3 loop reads CASSLAWGRSTDTQYF. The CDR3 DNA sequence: TGCGCCAGCAGCCTCGCCTGGGGGAGAAGCACAGATACGCAGTATTTT.

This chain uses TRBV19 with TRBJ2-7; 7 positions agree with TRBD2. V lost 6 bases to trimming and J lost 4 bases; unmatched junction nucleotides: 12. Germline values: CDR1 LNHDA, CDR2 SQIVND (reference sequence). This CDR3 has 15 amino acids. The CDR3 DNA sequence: TGTGCCAGTAGGGCTTGGGCTAGCGGCGGGTACGAGCAGTACTTC. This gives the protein CASRAWASGGYEQYF.

CDR3 sequence: CASSPKRGYTDTQYF. Written as DNA, the CDR3 is TGTGCCAGCAGCCCAAAACGGGGGTACACAGATACGCAGTATTTT. The chain links TRBV11-3 to TRBJ2-3; D is perhaps TRBD2 (6 bases). The length of the CDR3 is 15 residues. V lost 5 bases and J lost 2, with 14 bases in between. Germline lookup yields CDR1 SGHNT and CDR2 YENEEA. Looking up the rest from reference TRBV11-3 and TRBJ2-3 gives the full variable domain: EAGVVQSPRYKIIEKKQPVAFWCNPISGHNTLYWYLQNLGQGPELLIRYENEEAVDDSQLPKDRFSAERLKGVDSTLKIQPAELGDSAVYLCASSPKRGYTDTQYFGPGTRLTVL.

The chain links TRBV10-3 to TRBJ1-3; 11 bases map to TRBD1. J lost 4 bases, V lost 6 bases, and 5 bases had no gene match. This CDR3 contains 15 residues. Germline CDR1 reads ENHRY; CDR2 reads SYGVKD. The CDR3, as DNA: TGTGCCATCAGCCGGGACAGGGGGGAAGGAAACACCATATATTTT. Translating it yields CAISRDRGEGNTIYF.

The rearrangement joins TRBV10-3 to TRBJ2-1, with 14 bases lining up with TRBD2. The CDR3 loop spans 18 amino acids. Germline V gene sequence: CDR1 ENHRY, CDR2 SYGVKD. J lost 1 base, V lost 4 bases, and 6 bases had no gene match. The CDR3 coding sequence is TGTGCCATCAGTGTTCACAGGACTAGCGGGAGGTCCTACAATGAGCAGTTCTTC. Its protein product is CAISVHRTSGRSYNEQFF.

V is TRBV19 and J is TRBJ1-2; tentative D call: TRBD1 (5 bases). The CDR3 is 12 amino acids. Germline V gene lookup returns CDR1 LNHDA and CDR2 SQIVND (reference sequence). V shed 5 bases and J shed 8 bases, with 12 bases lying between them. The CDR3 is CASSSSREGYTF. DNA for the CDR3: TGTGCCAGTAGTTCCTCCAGGGAGGGCTACACCTTC.

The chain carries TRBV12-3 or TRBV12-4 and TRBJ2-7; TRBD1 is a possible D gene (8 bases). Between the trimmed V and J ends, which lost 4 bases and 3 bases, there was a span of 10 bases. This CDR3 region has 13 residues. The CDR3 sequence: CASSYRGGYEQYF. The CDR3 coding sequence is TGTGCCAGCAGTTACAGGGGGGGCTACGAGCAGTACTTC.

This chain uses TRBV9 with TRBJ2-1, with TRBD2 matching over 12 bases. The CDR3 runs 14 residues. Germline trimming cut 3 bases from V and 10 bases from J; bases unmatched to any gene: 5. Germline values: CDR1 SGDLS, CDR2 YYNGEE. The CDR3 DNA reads TGTGCCAGCAGCGCTAGCGGGAGGGCCGGGGAGCAGTTCTTC. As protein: CASSASGRAGEQFF.

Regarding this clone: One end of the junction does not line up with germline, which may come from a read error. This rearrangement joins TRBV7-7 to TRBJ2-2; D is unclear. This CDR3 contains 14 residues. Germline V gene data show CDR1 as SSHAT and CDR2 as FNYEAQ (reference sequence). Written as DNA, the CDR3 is TGTGCTAGCAGCTTATCGACTGCAGGCGGGGAGCTGTTTTTT. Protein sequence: CASSLSTAGGELFF.